This passage covers 10 T cell receptor beta chains from one sample sequenced in a study of cytomegalovirus exposure and HLA in healthy donors listed by TCRdb under 2017. Libraries were prepared through the immunoSEQ multiplex PCR assay. For the multiplex PCR, a mixture combining 60 forward primers for TCR Vbeta segments and 13 reverse primers for TCR Jbeta segments was used. The immuneACCESS repertoire file appears here via TCRdb, limited to in-frame rearrangements. These files lack a portion of the clones; in checked studies, under half of the deficit traces to unresolved V genes, and the cause of the others is not known. The sample table lists about 200,000 clones, roughly 85% of them with a count of one. 1.7% of the sample is taken by the ten largest. Material: PBMCs. These receptor sequences come from a woman aged 18-29 years in good health and CMV-seronegative.

Only a few counts were recorded for this clone. This chain links TRBV6-6 with TRBJ1-2; D unclear. CDR1 is MNHNY and CDR2 is SVGAGI in the germline V gene (reference sequence). The V and J ends lost 3 bases and 1 base respectively, with 12 bases between them. CDR3 length: 15 residues. The CDR3 DNA reads TGTGCCAGCAGTTATGCAGAAAACCTTAACTATGGCTACACCTTC. Translated, it gives CASSYAENLNYGYTF.

The genes are TRBV18 and TRBJ1-4; D is perhaps TRBD1 (5 bases). The CDR3 loop spans 14 amino acids. V lost 5 bases and J lost 3, with 10 bases in between. Per the germline V gene, CDR1 is KGHSH and CDR2 is LQKENI. The CDR3 DNA reads TGTGCCAGCTCATCTGGACATTCTAATGAAAAACTGTTTTTT. Translating gives CASSSGHSNEKLFF.

This chain connects TRBV4-1 to TRBJ2-1; 9 bases match TRBD2. From germline, CDR1 is MGHRA and CDR2 YSYEKL. The CDR3 runs 20 residues. Trimming took 3 bases from V and 2 from J; bases not matched to a gene: 17. The CDR3 DNA follows: TGCGCCAGCAGCCATCGTGAGGGGAGAACCCTAGCGGGACCCTACAATGAGCAGTTCTTC. Amino acids: CASSHREGRTLAGPYNEQFF.

With respect to this clone: The sample holds other DNA sequences that translate to the same CDR3. The chain recombines TRBV7-2 with TRBJ2-1; TRBD1 is a possible D gene (5 bases). CDR1 and CDR2 from the germline V gene are SGHTA and FQGNSA. This CDR3 has 13 residues. V was clipped by 5 bases and J by 3 bases, with 8 bases between them. CDR3 in DNA: TGTGCCAGCAGCCTCGACAGCTACAATGAGCAGTTCTTC. Its translation: CASSLDSYNEQFF.

The J gene is TRBJ2-1, the V gene TRBV7-6; 13 positions match TRBD2. Germline lookup yields CDR1 SGHVS and CDR2 FNYEAQ. After removal of 3 bases from V and 4 bases from J, the junction contained 9 bases not matched to a gene. The CDR3 length is 18 residues. In DNA, the CDR3 is TGTGCCAGCAGCTTCTCAGGAACACTAGCGGGGGGGTACAATGAGCAGTTCTTC. Translation: CASSFSGTLAGGYNEQFF.

The CDR3 region has the DNA TGTGCCAGCAGTTACAACGGCGGCGGGAACACTGAAGCTTTCTTT. This translates into CASSYNGGGNTEAFF. V gene TRBV6-5 combines with J gene TRBJ1-1; D unclear. The germline V gene has CDR1 MNHEY and CDR2 SVGAGI. Trimming left V 2 bases short and J 1 base short, with 11 bases between. The CDR3 runs 15 residues.

This clone was counted a few times. The genes are TRBV4-1 and TRBJ1-4, with D possibly matching TRBD1 (5 bases). CDR1 and CDR2 (germline): MGHRA, YSYEKL. The V end lost 4 bases, the J end lost 3 bases, and 15 bases lay between the germline ends. The CDR3 extends over 16 amino acids. This CDR3 reads CASSRNSGLANEKLFF. The CDR3 DNA follows: TGCGCCAGCAGCCGTAACTCAGGGCTTGCTAATGAAAAACTGTTTTTT.

V is TRBV25-1 and J is TRBJ1-1; D not certain. Looked up from germline, CDR1 is MGHDK and CDR2 is SYGVNS. The V end lost 8 bases, the J end lost 6 bases, and 16 bases lay between the germline ends. CDR3 length equals 13 residues. DNA for the CDR3: TGTGCCAGCGAGCAAGTAGGGAGTCCTGAAGCTTTCTTT. Translating gives CASEQVGSPEAFF.

This clone appeared once. The chain is built from TRBV6-1 and TRBJ2-3; TRBD1 is a possible D gene (5 bases). The CDR3 is 14 residues long. Germline-derived CDR1 and CDR2 are MNHNS and SASEGT. V was trimmed by 2 bases and J by 6 bases, leaving 12 bases between them. This CDR3 is CASSELLTEDTQYF. CDR3 sequence (DNA): TGTGCCAGCAGTGAACTACTGACAGAGGATACGCAGTATTTT.

This rearrangement joins TRBV5-4 to TRBJ1-1; D not certain. Per the germline V gene, CDR1 is SGHNT and CDR2 is YYREEE (reference sequence). The CDR3 covers 12 residues. V was shortened by 2 bases and J by 4 bases, with 6 bases between the two germline ends. The DNA for the CDR3 is TGTGCCAGCAGCTTAGACACCACTGAAGCTTTCTTT. As protein: CASSLDTTEAFF.